The 13 T cell receptor beta chains given below trace back to one sample, sequenced in a study of response to subunit inactivated influenza vaccine. In TCRdb, the RT-PCR reads were re-called with MiXCR into one record per CDR3 protein. This repertoire shows about 570,000 distinct CDR3 sequences, around 11% found once; its top ten account for around 10%. The data were also submitted as part of a second study, on T cells expressing NK-cell markers. That paper notes: Making the TCR beta cDNA relied on 5'RACE template switching with UMIs.

Sequencing was performed on PBMCs from blood, taken on the day of vaccination. Receptors were obtained from a man aged 45 to 65 who received an inactivated influenza vaccine.

CDR3 sequence: CASSEALPPLNIQYF. The CDR3 bases are TGTGCCAGCAGTGAAGCGCTTCCTCCTTTGAACATTCAGTACTTC. The chain carries TRBV2 and TRBJ2-4, with no clear D. Germline V gives CDR1 SNHLY, CDR2 FYNNEI. The CDR3 spans 15 residues. V lost 0 bases and J 7 bases, leaving 13 bases between the germline ends.

This clonotype turned up a few times. The V call is TRBV5-4, the J call TRBJ2-5; TRBD1 agrees at 7 bases. The CDR3 loop spans 15 amino acids. CDR1 is SGHNT, CDR2 YYREEE, per germline (reference sequence). V shed 0 bases and J 4 bases; nucleotides not matched to a gene: 6. The CDR3 here is CASSLGGQLAETQYF. The CDR3, as DNA: TGTGCCAGCAGCTTGGGGGGACAGTTGGCAGAGACCCAGTACTTC.

This chain connects TRBV6-6 to TRBJ2-7; no definite D call. The CDR3 sequence is 12 residues long. The V end was cut by 5 bases, the J end by 6 bases, with 11 bases between. Germline V gives CDR1 MNHNY, CDR2 SVGAGI (reference sequence). This CDR3 is CASSTRLGEQYF. The CDR3 bases are TGTGCCAGCAGTACCCGGTTAGGCGAGCAGTACTTC.

This clonotype was recorded at least ten times. In DNA form, the CDR3 reads TGTGCCAGCAGCCGAACCTCACTGTGGGGGTACGAGCAGTACTTC. Amino acids: CASSRTSLWGYEQYF. J is TRBJ2-7 and V is TRBV14, with D possibly called TRBD1 or TRBD2 (5 bases each). CDR1 is SGHDN and CDR2 is FVKESK in the germline V gene. The V end was cut by 4 bases, the J end by 4 bases, with 17 bases between. This CDR3 region has 15 residues.

This clonotype was detected many times. The chain uses TRBV7-2 and TRBJ2-1; D might be TRBD1 or TRBD2, each matching 5 bases. The CDR3 consists of 13 residues. The germline CDR1 and CDR2 sequences are SGHTA and FQGNSA. Trimming pared 5 bases from V and 2 bases from J, leaving 7 bases between. CDR3 sequence (DNA): TGTGCCAGCAGCCCGGGACCCTACAATGAGCAGTTCTTC. Its translation is CASSPGPYNEQFF. The variable domain in full, with the rest retrieved from reference TRBV7-2 and TRBJ2-1, is GAGVSQSPSNKVTEKGKDVELRCDPISGHTALYWYRQSLGQGLEFLIYFQGNSAPDKSGLPSDRFSAERTGGSVSTLTIQRTQQEDSAVYLCASSPGPYNEQFFGPGTRLTVL.

This clonotype appeared a few times. The rearrangement joins TRBV12-3 or TRBV12-4 to TRBJ2-3, with 7 bases that match TRBD1. V lost 6 bases to trimming and J lost 4 bases; unmatched junction nucleotides: 10. CDR3 length: 15 residues. The CDR3 DNA follows: TGTGCCAGCAGCCGGGGACAGCCAAGGGCAGATACGCAGTATTTT. Encoded protein: CASSRGQPRADTQYF.

This clonotype was recorded many times. The rearrangement links TRBV7-6 to TRBJ2-7; 14 bases are shared with TRBD2. After removal of 4 bases from V and 4 bases from J, the junction contained 6 bases not matched to a gene. The CDR3 consists of 16 residues. The V gene's germline CDR1 is SGHVS and CDR2 FNYEAQ. Here the CDR3 reads CASSSWGTSGSYEQYF. CDR3 nucleotide sequence: TGTGCCAGCAGCTCTTGGGGGACTAGCGGGAGTTACGAGCAGTACTTC.

V gene TRBV24-1 combines with J gene TRBJ2-1; TRBD2 aligns across 7 bases. The CDR3 runs to 16 residues. Germline assignment: CDR1 KGHDR and CDR2 SFDVKD. V lost 0 bases to trimming and J lost 7 bases; unmatched junction nucleotides: 8. The CDR3: CATSDLRGGTGNEQFF. The CDR3 DNA sequence: TGTGCCACCAGTGATTTGAGGGGAGGGACGGGGAATGAGCAGTTCTTC.

About this clonotype: This may stem from a read error, because a much larger clone lies one nucleotide away. J is TRBJ2-2 and V is TRBV18, with 8 bases lining up with TRBD1. Germline CDR1 reads KGHSH; CDR2 reads LQKENI. The CDR3 is 15 residues long. CDR3 residues: CVSSSTGVNTGELFF. The CDR3 DNA sequence: TGTGTCAGCTCATCGACAGGGGTAAACACCGGGGAGCTGTTTTTT. Looking up the rest from reference TRBV18 and TRBJ2-2 gives the full variable domain: NAGVMQNPRHLVRRRGQEARLRCSPMKGHSHVYWYRQLPEEGLKFMVYLQKENIIDESGMPKERFSAEFPKEGPSILRIQQVVRGDSAAYFCVSSSTGVNTGELFFGEGSRLTVL.

The V call is TRBV5-6, the J call TRBJ2-3; D remains unclear. The germline V and J ends were trimmed by 0 bases and 4 bases, with 18 bases remaining between them. CDR3 length: 17 amino acids. The germline gives CDR1 SGHDT, CDR2 YYEEEE. CDR3 sequence reads: CASSLEYLGFSPDTQYF. The DNA for the CDR3 is TGTGCCAGCAGCTTGGAGTATCTGGGGTTCTCCCCAGATACGCAGTATTTT.

Worth noting for this clonotype: Relative to the germline gene, one junction end is altered; a read error may explain this. The chain couples TRBV5-6 to TRBJ2-7, with 8 bases identical to TRBD2. Per germline, CDR1 SGHDT and CDR2 YYEEEE. This CDR3 region has 14 residues. CDR3 region: CTSSPPGTSREQYF. The CDR3 region has the DNA TGTACCAGCAGCCCACCCGGGACTAGTCGCGAGCAGTACTTC.

The rearrangement uses TRBV5-5 and TRBJ2-3, with 7 bases aligning to TRBD2. CDR1 and CDR2 (germline): SGHKS, YYEKEE (reference sequence). This CDR3 spans 15 amino acids. Trimming removed 2 bases from V and 3 bases from J; junction bases left unmatched: 6. Here the CDR3 DNA reads TGTGCCAGCAGCTTCCTGGGGGGGACTACAGATACGCAGTATTTT. This translates into CASSFLGGTTDTQYF.

This sequence joins TRBV12-3 or TRBV12-4 and TRBJ1-2; D is ambiguous. V shed 2 bases and J shed 1 base, with 8 bases lying between them. The length of the CDR3 is 14 residues. The CDR3 nucleotides read TGTGCCAGCAGTTTAAGGCTGGTTAACTATGGCTACACCTTC. As protein: CASSLRLVNYGYTF.